Detailed here is one TCR beta chain. Ten or more counts support this clonotype. It has no known antigen specificity. No much larger clone exists at a distance of one base, and base qualities are not known. This sample was sequenced with an Illumina NovaSeq 6000. TCR cDNA was synthesized by 5'RACE template switching, through which a universal primer site and unique molecular identifiers were introduced. Priming of cDNA synthesis was performed from both the TCR alpha and TCR beta constant segments. Libraries were amplified in two PCR steps, with sample barcodes and sequencing adapters added in the second step. Sequencing of libraries was done on Illumina HiSeq 2500 (2x100 bp) or NovaSeq (2x150 bp). Per the source publication's procedure: Reads were demultiplexed and collapsed into UMI consensus sequences with MIGEC, and V(D)J alignment was performed with MiXCR. Vaccine-responding clonotypes were identified with edgeR using replicate PBMC samples, with FDR below 0.01 and a log2 fold change above 5 up to day 15 being required. Each bulk clonotype was labeled CD4 or CD8 based on which sequenced repertoire, CD4 or CD8, contained the clonotype at higher abundance. TCRdb reworked the public reads: Q25 trimming with fastp, MiXCR clone assembly, productive beta chains retained. Every CDR3 protein is listed once, alongside the most common genes and DNA of its rows. TCRdb, not the authors, supplied the V and J calls. This sample holds approximately 450,000 distinct CDR3 sequences; approximately 19% were observed only once. The ten top clones hold 15% to 20% of the sample.

This entry comes from a study of T cells after yellow fever vaccination (dated by TCRdb to about 2019). With respect to the entire study: The SMART-Seq v4 Ultra Low Input RNA kit was used to prepare libraries from fractions with low cell numbers. To follow T-cell clones before and after primary and booster YFV17D yellow fever vaccination, bulk TCR alpha and beta repertoires were sequenced over time. Two healthy male donors, one aged 18 to 30 and one aged 30 to 40 years, were included in the cohort. Blood was collected at multiple timepoints before and after primary and secondary immunization, and bulk PBMC replicates and cell subsets were isolated. Broad study findings and their caveats: Most clones expanded after primary vaccination (about 95% of CD4 and 88% of CD8) were re-detected after the booster, suggesting that broad memory maintenance occurred. Because the study included only a couple of donors, the extent to which the findings can be generalized is limited. The secondary T-cell response was weaker than the primary response but faster, peaking on day 5 instead of day 15. A small fraction of clonotypes appeared in both the CD4 and CD8 compartments, likely as a result of convergent recombination. Computational filtering was required because FACS-sorted repertoires could contain abundant contaminating clonotypes from the bulk population.

The sample's treatment or condition label is to be understood as: live attenuated yellow fever vaccine strain. At each blood-draw timepoint, two biological replicates of bulk PBMCs were obtained. PBMCs were isolated from peripheral blood using a standard Ficoll-Paque protocol. TriZol was used to extract RNA from bulk PBMCs, CD4 and CD8 fractions, and dextramer-positive and dextramer-negative fractions. Counted from cysteine to valine, this CDR3 has 13 amino acids. Only the CDR3 part of the read is kept: 39 bases, read in frame from the first base. V is pared back by 3 bases and J by 4 bases, with 10 bases lying between the germline termini.

The chain is encoded by TRBV12-3 or TRBV12-4 joined to TRBJ2-7; 5 matching bases give a weak D call of TRBD2. The sample was PBMCs, taken before the yellow fever booster vaccination. This TCR was sampled from a man aged 18 to 30 who received the YFV17D yellow fever vaccine. The encoded CDR3 is CASSFGRTYEQYV. The nucleotide sequence is TGTGCCAGCAGTTTTGGCAGGACTTACGAGCAGTACGTC.